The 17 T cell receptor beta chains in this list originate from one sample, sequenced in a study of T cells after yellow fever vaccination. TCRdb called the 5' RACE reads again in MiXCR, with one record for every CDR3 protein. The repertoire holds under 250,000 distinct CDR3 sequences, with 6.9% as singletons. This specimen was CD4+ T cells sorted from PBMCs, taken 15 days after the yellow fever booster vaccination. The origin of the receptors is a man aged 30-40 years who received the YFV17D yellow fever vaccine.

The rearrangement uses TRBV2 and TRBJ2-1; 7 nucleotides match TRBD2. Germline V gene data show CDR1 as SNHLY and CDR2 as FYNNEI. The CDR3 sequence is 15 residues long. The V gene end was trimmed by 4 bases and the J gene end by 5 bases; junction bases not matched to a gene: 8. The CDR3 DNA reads TGTGCCAGCAGTGTAACCGGGACTAAGAACAATGAGCAGTTCTTC. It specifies CASSVTGTKNNEQFF.

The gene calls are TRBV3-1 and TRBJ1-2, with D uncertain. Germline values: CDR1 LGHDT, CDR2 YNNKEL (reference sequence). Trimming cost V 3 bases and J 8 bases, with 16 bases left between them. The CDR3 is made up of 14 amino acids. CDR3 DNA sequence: TGTGCCAGCAGCCACCTCCGAGTTGAGGCCGGCTACACCTTC. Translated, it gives CASSHLRVEAGYTF.

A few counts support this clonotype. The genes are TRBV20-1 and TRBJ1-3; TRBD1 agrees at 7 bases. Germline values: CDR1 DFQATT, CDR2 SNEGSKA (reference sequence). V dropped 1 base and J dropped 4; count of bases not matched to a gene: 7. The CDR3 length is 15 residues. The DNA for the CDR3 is TGCAGTGCTAGAGTTACAGGGGATTGGGGAAACACCATATATTTT. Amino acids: CSARVTGDWGNTIYF.

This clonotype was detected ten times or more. The CDR3 DNA reads as TGCAGCGTCAGATATTCGCTTTCCAATGAGCAGTTCTTC. This codes for CSVRYSLSNEQFF. V gene TRBV29-1 combines with J gene TRBJ2-1; the D is unclear. Per germline, CDR1 SQVTM and CDR2 ANQGSEA. The CDR3 totals 13 residues. V lost 6 bases and J 6 bases, leaving 15 bases between the germline ends.

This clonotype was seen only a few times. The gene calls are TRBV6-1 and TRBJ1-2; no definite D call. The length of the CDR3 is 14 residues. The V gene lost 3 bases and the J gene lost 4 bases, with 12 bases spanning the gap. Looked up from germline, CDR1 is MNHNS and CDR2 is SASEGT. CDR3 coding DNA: TGTGCCAGCAGTGACAGGAGACTAATCTATGGCTACACCTTC. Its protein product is CASSDRRLIYGYTF.

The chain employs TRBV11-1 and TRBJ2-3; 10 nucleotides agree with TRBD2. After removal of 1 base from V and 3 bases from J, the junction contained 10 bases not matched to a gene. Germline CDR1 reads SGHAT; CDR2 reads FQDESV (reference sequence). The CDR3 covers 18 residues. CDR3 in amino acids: CASSLGASGSVRTDTQYF. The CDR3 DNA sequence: TGTGCCAGCAGCTTAGGCGCTAGCGGGAGCGTAAGGACAGATACGCAGTATTTT.

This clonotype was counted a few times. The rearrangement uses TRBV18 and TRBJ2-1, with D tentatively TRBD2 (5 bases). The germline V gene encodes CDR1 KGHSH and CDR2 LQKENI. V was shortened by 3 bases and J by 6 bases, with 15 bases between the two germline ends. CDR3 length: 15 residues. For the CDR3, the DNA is TGTGCCAGCTCACCTATGGAGGCGGCATTCAATGAGCAGTTCTTC. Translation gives CASSPMEAAFNEQFF.

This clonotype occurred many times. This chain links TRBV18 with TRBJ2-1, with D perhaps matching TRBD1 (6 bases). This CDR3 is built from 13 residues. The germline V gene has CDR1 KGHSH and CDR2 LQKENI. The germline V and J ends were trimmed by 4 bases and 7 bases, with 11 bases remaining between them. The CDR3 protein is CASSLLQGNEQFF. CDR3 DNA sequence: TGTGCCAGCTCACTACTCCAGGGGAATGAGCAGTTCTTC.

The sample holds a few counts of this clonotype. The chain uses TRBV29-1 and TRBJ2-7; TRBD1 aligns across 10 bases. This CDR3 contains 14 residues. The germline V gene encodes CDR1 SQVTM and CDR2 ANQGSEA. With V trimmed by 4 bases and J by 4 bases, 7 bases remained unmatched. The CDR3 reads CSVVRDRGLYEQYF. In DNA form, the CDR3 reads TGCAGCGTTGTTAGGGACAGGGGTTTATACGAGCAGTACTTC.

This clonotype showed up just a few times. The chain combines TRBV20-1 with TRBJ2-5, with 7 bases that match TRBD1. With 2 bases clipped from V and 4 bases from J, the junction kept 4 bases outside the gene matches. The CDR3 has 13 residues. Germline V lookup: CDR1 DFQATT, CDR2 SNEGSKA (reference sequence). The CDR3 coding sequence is TGCAGTGCTAGAATGGCAGGGGGAGAGACCCAGTACTTC. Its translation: CSARMAGGETQYF.

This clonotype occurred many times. This CDR3 is CATSHTGVSQTQYF. The DNA for the CDR3 is TGTGCCACCAGTCATACAGGGGTGTCTCAGACCCAGTACTTC. V gene TRBV24-1 combines with J gene TRBJ2-5, with 7 bases aligning to TRBD1. This CDR3 is built from 14 residues. The ends lost 6 bases at V and 6 bases at J; junction bases unmatched: 9. Looked up from germline, CDR1 is KGHDR and CDR2 is SFDVKD.

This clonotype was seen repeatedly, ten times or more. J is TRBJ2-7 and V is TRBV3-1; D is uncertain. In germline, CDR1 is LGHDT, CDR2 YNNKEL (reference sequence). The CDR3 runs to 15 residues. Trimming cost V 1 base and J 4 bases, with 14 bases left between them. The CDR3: CASSQGHAKGYEQYF. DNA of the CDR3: TGTGCCAGCAGCCAAGGACACGCGAAAGGATACGAGCAGTACTTC.

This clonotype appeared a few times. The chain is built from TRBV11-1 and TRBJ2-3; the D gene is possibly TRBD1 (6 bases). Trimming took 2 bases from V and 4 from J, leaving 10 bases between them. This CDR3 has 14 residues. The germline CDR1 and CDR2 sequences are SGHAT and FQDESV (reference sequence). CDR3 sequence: CASSLTPGADTQYF. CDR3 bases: TGTGCCAGCAGCTTAACGCCAGGGGCAGATACGCAGTATTTT.

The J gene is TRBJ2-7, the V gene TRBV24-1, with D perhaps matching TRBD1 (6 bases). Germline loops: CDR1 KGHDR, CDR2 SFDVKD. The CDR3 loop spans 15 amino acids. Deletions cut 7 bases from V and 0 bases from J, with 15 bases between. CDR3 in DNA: TGTGCCACCAGGTCGGGACACCCGAGCTCCTACGAGCAGTACTTC. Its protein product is CATRSGHPSSYEQYF.

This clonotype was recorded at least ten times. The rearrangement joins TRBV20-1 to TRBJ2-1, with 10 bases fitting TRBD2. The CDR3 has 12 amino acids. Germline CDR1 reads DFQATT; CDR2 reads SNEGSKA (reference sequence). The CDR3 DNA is TGCAAGGGACTAGCGCCCTACAATGAGCAGTTCTTC. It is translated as CKGLAPYNEQFF.

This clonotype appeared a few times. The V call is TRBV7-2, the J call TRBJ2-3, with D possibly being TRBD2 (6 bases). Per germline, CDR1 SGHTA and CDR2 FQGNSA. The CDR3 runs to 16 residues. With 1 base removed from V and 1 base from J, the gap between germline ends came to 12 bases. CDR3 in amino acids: CASSLGIGGGTDTQYF. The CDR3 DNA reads TGTGCCAGCAGCTTAGGTATAGGAGGGGGCACAGATACGCAGTATTTT.

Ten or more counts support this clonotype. For the CDR3, the DNA is TGCAGTGCCCGAGGGACATTTAATGCTGAAGCTTTCTTT. This encodes CSARGTFNAEAFF. The chain has TRBV20-1 and TRBJ1-1; a possible D gene is TRBD1 (6 bases). Germline V lookup: CDR1 DFQATT, CDR2 SNEGSKA (reference sequence). This CDR3 is built from 13 residues. V was shortened by 6 bases and J by 6 bases, with 17 bases between the two germline ends.